This T cell receptor beta chain was identified in a study of metastatic and nonmetastatic thyroid tumors. This clone was recorded many times. TCRdb re-called the PCR reads with MiXCR. This repertoire shows about 16,000 clones, around 35% found once; its top ten account for roughly 7%. Every patient underwent thyroid surgery untreated. CDR1 SGHKS and CDR2 YYEKEE come from the germline V gene (reference sequence). The CDR3 has 16 residues. V was clipped by 4 bases and J by 3 bases; unmatched bases: 9. The clonotype comes from a female donor with papillary thyroid cancer or a benign thyroid nodule (not recorded which). Some clones in this sample may be carry-over from other donors' samples. The V call is TRBV5-5, the J call TRBJ2-1, with 8 bases fitting TRBD1. The sequenced sample was tumor tissue. The DNA of the CDR3 is TGTGCCAGCAGCGAACAGGGGGTGGGATACTACAATGAGCAGTTCTTC. This codes for CASSEQGVGYYNEQFF.